Presented here are 23 T cell receptor beta chains from one specimen sequenced in a study of T cell responses to AZD1222 COVID-19 vaccine (dated by TCRdb to the early 2020s). The time point label of this sample denotes: baseline before first vaccination. The library was generated by the immunoSEQ multiplex PCR assay. TCRdb re-hosts the immuneACCESS table, in-frame sequences only. Its copies lack some clones; in the studies checked, an unresolved V gene accounts for under half of them, and the cause for the rest is not known. The sample table holds over 150,000 clones, of which around nine tenths were seen once. The leading ten clones occupy 1.6% of the sample. This specimen consisted of peripheral blood, obtained on day 0 of AZD1222 vaccination. Source of these receptors: an adult in good health.

The DNA of the CDR3 is TGTGCCAGCAGGTTCTCGTTTGGCAGCGAAAAACTGTTTTTT. This sequence encodes CASRFSFGSEKLFF. This rearrangement joins TRBV2 to TRBJ1-4; no clear D gene. CDR1 is SNHLY, CDR2 FYNNEI, per germline. The CDR3 length is 14 residues. V gave up 6 bases and J gave up 8 bases, with 16 bases separating them.

The V call is TRBV2, the J call TRBJ2-7; TRBD1 agrees at 9 bases. The germline CDR1 and CDR2 sequences are SNHLY and FYNNEI. This CDR3 comprises 15 residues. V gave up 6 bases and J gave up 2 bases; unmatched junction bases: 8. The CDR3 DNA is TGTGCCAGCAGCCACGGGACAGGGTACGCCTACGAGCAGTACTTC. Translated: CASSHGTGYAYEQYF.

This rearrangement joins TRBV4-2 to TRBJ1-6, with D uncertain. Germline loops: CDR1 LGHNA, CDR2 YNFKEQ. Trimming stripped 4 bases from V and 4 bases from J, with 8 bases between. This CDR3 has 14 residues. CDR3: CASSPSGYNSPLHF. Written as DNA, the CDR3 is TGTGCCAGCAGCCCCTCCGGTTATAATTCACCCCTCCACTTT.

The V call is TRBV10-2, the J call TRBJ1-5, with TRBD1 matching 7 bases. CDR3 length: 14 residues. The germline V gene encodes CDR1 WSHSY and CDR2 SAAADI. V lost 10 bases and J lost 2; bases outside the gene matches: 8. This CDR3 is CATRRGQGNQPQHF. The CDR3 bases are TGCGCCACCCGAAGGGGGCAGGGCAATCAGCCCCAGCATTTT.

This clone was detected only a few times. V usage is TRBV29-1 and J usage is TRBJ1-2, with a weak D call TRBD1 (6 bases). V lost 4 bases and J lost 8, with 23 bases in between. Per germline, CDR1 SQVTM and CDR2 ANQGSEA. This CDR3 contains 15 residues. CDR3 DNA: TGCAGCGTTGTGGGGACCGAAAGGGGGATAGGGGGCTACACCTTC. It is translated as CSVVGTERGIGGYTF.

V gene TRBV15 combines with J gene TRBJ1-3; D is uncertain. CDR3 size: 17 residues. V dropped 1 base and J dropped 2 bases, with 15 bases sitting between them. The germline V gene encodes CDR1 LNHNV and CDR2 YYDKDF (reference sequence). Written as DNA, the CDR3 is TGTGCCACCAGCAGAGTTGGAAAGGGTACCCCTGGAAACACCATATATTTT. Amino acid sequence: CATSRVGKGTPGNTIYF.

The rearrangement uses TRBV15 and TRBJ2-7; 9 positions agree with TRBD1. J was trimmed by 4 bases and V by 3 bases; bases with no gene match: 10. CDR1 LNHNV and CDR2 YYDKDF come from the germline V gene (reference sequence). CDR3 length equals 16 residues. The CDR3 DNA reads TGTGCCACCAGCAGCTATTTACAGGGGGCGCGGTACGAGCAGTACTTC. This sequence encodes CATSSYLQGARYEQYF.

The chain has TRBV30 and TRBJ2-3, with D hard to call. V gave up 2 bases and J gave up 0 bases, with 6 bases separating them. Germline V gene data show CDR1 as GTSNPN and CDR2 as SVGIG (reference sequence). There are 13 residues in the CDR3. The CDR3 loop is CAWSLTSTDTQYF. The CDR3 DNA follows: TGTGCCTGGAGTCTCACGAGCACAGATACGCAGTATTTT. Combining the CDR3 with reference TRBV30 and TRBJ2-3 gives the whole variable domain SQTIHQWPATLVQPVGSPLSLECTVEGTSNPNLYWYRQAAGRGLQLLFYSVGIGQISSEVPQNLSASRPQDRQFILSSKKLLLSDSGFYLCAWSLTSTDTQYFGPGTRLTVL.

The chain recombines TRBV13 with TRBJ1-1; TRBD1 aligns across 10 bases. Germline V gives CDR1 PRHDT, CDR2 FYEKMQ (reference sequence). CDR3 length equals 14 residues. Trimming cost V 5 bases and J 8 bases; bases outside gene matches: 8. CDR3 sequence (DNA): TGTGCCAGCAGCCTCCGGGACAGGGGCATCGAAGCTTTCTTT. Its translation is CASSLRDRGIEAFF.

The chain carries TRBV4-1 and TRBJ1-1, with 7 bases matching TRBD1. CDR1 is MGHRA and CDR2 is YSYEKL in the germline V gene. The junction had 16 bases not matched to a gene; V was cut back by 1 base and J by 11 bases. The CDR3 consists of 16 residues. This CDR3 reads CASSQAMDRFIMIAFF. The CDR3 DNA reads as TGCGCCAGCAGCCAAGCAATGGACAGGTTCATTATGATCGCTTTCTTT.

The V call is TRBV10-3, the J call TRBJ2-5, with TRBD2 matching over 10 bases. J was trimmed by 4 bases and V by 5 bases; bases with no gene match: 1. From germline, CDR1 is ENHRY and CDR2 SYGVKD. This CDR3 has 13 residues. The CDR3 bases are TGTGCCATCAGTAGCGGGGGGGGAGAGACCCAGTACTTC. Translating gives CAISSGGGETQYF.

This chain uses TRBV6-1 with TRBJ1-5; D remains unclear. The CDR3 covers 13 residues. Germline CDR1 MNHNS, CDR2 SASEGT. Trimming stripped 0 bases from V and 4 bases from J, with 4 bases between. This CDR3 is CASSEAINQPQHF. Written as DNA, the CDR3 is TGTGCCAGCAGTGAAGCCATAAATCAGCCCCAGCATTTT.

The chain links TRBV4-1 to TRBJ1-4; 8 nucleotides match TRBD1. V was clipped by 2 bases and J by 10 bases; unmatched bases: 9. The germline gives CDR1 MGHRA, CDR2 YSYEKL. The CDR3 totals 15 residues. CDR3 nucleotide sequence: TGCGCCAGCAGCCAATCGGACAGGGAGGTAGGAAAACTGTTTTTT. Its protein product is CASSQSDREVGKLFF.

The chain couples TRBV6-4 to TRBJ2-1, with D perhaps matching TRBD2 (6 bases). Germline V gene lookup returns CDR1 MRHNA and CDR2 SNTAGT. Trimming took 8 bases from V and 4 from J, leaving 15 bases between them. The CDR3 totals 14 residues. CDR3 in amino acids: CASPFGSLYNEQFF. In nucleotides, the CDR3 is TGTGCCAGCCCGTTCGGGAGTCTATACAATGAGCAGTTCTTC.

The rearrangement uses TRBV5-1 and TRBJ1-4; TRBD1 is a possible D gene (5 bases). CDR1 SGHRS and CDR2 YFSETQ come from the germline V gene. The CDR3 is 15 amino acids. Trimming took 5 bases from V and 7 from J, leaving 18 bases between them. In DNA form, the CDR3 reads TGCGCCAGCAGGAGAGAAGGCCAGGGCGGTGAAAAACTGTTTTTT. Its translation is CASRREGQGGEKLFF. Complete variable domain (other parts from reference TRBV5-1 and TRBJ1-4): KAGVTQTPRYLIKTRGQQVTLSCSPISGHRSVSWYQQTPGQGLQFLFEYFSETQRNKGNFPGRFSGRQFSNSRSEMNVSTLELGDSALYLCASRREGQGGEKLFFGSGTQLSVL.

V usage is TRBV5-1 and J usage is TRBJ2-2; D unresolved. This CDR3 contains 13 residues. With 0 bases removed from V and 9 bases from J, the gap between germline ends came to 9 bases. From germline, CDR1 is SGHRS and CDR2 YFSETQ. CDR3 in amino acids: CASSLEATRELFF. The DNA for the CDR3 is TGCGCCAGCAGCTTGGAAGCAACCCGGGAGCTGTTTTTT. The complete variable domain, with remaining parts taken from reference TRBV5-1 and TRBJ2-2, reads KAGVTQTPRYLIKTRGQQVTLSCSPISGHRSVSWYQQTPGQGLQFLFEYFSETQRNKGNFPGRFSGRQFSNSRSEMNVSTLELGDSALYLCASSLEATRELFFGEGSRLTVL.

This rearrangement joins TRBV10-1 to TRBJ2-3; D gene unclear. CDR1 WNHNN and CDR2 SYGVQD come from the germline V gene (reference sequence). V shed 2 bases and J shed 2 bases, with 5 bases lying between them. The CDR3 totals 13 residues. The CDR3 region is CASSETYTDTQYF. The CDR3 coding sequence is TGCGCCAGCAGTGAGACCTACACAGATACGCAGTATTTT.

This clone has only one observation. The rearrangement links TRBV3-1 (or the pseudogene TRBV3-2) to TRBJ1-2; D is ambiguous. The germline V and J ends were trimmed by 4 bases and 0 bases, with 18 bases remaining between them. Per germline, CDR1 LGHDT and CDR2 YNNKEL (reference sequence). The CDR3 sequence is 17 residues long. The CDR3 DNA is TGTGCCAGCAGCCCGTCGGCCCCAGCAACAGCTAACTATGGCTACACCTTC. This gives the protein CASSPSAPATANYGYTF.

V is TRBV5-6 and J is TRBJ1-2; D may be TRBD1 (6 bases). V was trimmed by 4 bases and J by 3 bases, leaving 19 bases between them. The germline V gene encodes CDR1 SGHDT and CDR2 YYEEEE. The CDR3 is 16 amino acids. In DNA, the CDR3 is TGTGCCAGCAGCGCCGGGGAGGTGGCAGGGGACTATGGCTACACCTTC. Protein product: CASSAGEVAGDYGYTF.

The V call is TRBV7-9, the J call TRBJ1-2; D call uncertain. Germline V gene data show CDR1 as SEHNR and CDR2 as FQNEAQ (reference sequence). The V end lost 1 base, the J end lost 1 base, and 13 bases lay between the germline ends. This CDR3 has 16 residues. The chain's CDR3 is CASSLGPQQSNYGYTF. DNA for the CDR3: TGTGCCAGCAGCTTAGGCCCCCAACAGAGTAACTATGGCTACACCTTC.

The V call is TRBV7-9, the J call TRBJ1-4, with D unclear. The CDR3 has 14 amino acids. Trimming cost V 5 bases and J 6 bases, with 13 bases left between them. CDR1 is SEHNR, CDR2 FQNEAQ, per germline (reference sequence). CDR3 DNA: TGTGCCAGCAGCCCGGGTATTGGCCATGAAAAACTGTTTTTT. Amino acid sequence: CASSPGIGHEKLFF.

This chain uses TRBV7-8 with TRBJ2-6; D perhaps matches TRBD1 (6 bases). CDR1 is SGHVS and CDR2 is FQNEAQ in the germline V gene. The CDR3 runs 16 residues. The V end was cut by 5 bases, the J end by 0 bases, with 11 bases between. CDR3 region: CASSRSGVSGANVLTF. CDR3 bases: TGTGCCAGCAGCCGTTCAGGGGTCTCTGGGGCCAACGTCCTGACTTTC.

The CDR3 bases are TGTGCCAGTAGTACTCAGACAGGGACAAAGCAGTTCTTC. As protein: CASSTQTGTKQFF. The chain employs TRBV19 and TRBJ2-1; 7 positions match TRBD1. The J segment lost 11 bases and the V segment lost 4 bases, leaving 8 bases of the junction unmatched. Germline lookup yields CDR1 LNHDA and CDR2 SQIVND (reference sequence). The CDR3 sequence is 13 residues long. The full variable domain, with the rest looked up from reference TRBV19 and TRBJ2-1, is DGGITQSPKYLFRKEGQNVTLSCEQNLNHDAMYWYRQDPGQGLRLIYYSQIVNDFQKGDIAEGYSVSREKKESFPLTVTSAQKNPTAFYLCASSTQTGTKQFFGPGTRLTVL.